This T cell receptor beta chain was captured by sequencing in a study of Tregs in tolerant kidney transplant recipients. Assay used: immunoSEQ multiplex PCR; TCRdb lists only in-frame clones, some missing. The table includes about 120,000 clones, roughly nine tenths detected once. The study, taken as a whole, reports: No direct test of biological reproducibility was done here. The small number of patients limits these findings pending further validation. Expanding Tregs on activated donor B cells appeared to best identify donor-specific TCRbeta clones.

Unstimulated regulatory T cells (CD4+CD25+CD127-), CD4+CD25- non-regulatory cells, CD4 and CD8 cells were FACS-sorted from thawed PBMCs. To note about this clone: What it recognizes is unknown.

Trimming took 3 bases from V and 7 from J; bases not matched to a gene: 4. The CDR3 sequence is 14 residues long. CDR1 is KGHSH and CDR2 is LQKENI in the germline V gene. This sequence was found in a human donor in good health. The chain links TRBV18 to TRBJ1-4; 8 bases agree with TRBD1. Sequenced: CD4+ T cells from blood. For the CDR3, the DNA is TGTGCCAGCTCACCCCAGGGGGCGGGTGAAAAACTGTTTTTT. Its protein product is CASSPQGAGEKLFF.